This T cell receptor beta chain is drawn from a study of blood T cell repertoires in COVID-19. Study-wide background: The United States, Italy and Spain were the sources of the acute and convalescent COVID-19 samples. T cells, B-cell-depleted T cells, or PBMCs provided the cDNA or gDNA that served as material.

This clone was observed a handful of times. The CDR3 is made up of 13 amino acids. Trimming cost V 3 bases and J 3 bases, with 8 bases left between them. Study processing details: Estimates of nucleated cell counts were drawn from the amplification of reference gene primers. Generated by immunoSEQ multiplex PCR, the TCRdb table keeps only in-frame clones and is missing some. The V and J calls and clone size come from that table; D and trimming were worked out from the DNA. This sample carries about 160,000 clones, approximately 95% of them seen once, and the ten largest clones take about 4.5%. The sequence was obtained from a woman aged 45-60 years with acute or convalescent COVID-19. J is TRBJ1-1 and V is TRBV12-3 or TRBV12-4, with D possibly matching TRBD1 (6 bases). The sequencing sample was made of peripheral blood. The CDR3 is CASSFYRDTEAFF. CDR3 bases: TGTGCCAGCAGTTTCTACAGGGACACTGAAGCTTTCTTT.